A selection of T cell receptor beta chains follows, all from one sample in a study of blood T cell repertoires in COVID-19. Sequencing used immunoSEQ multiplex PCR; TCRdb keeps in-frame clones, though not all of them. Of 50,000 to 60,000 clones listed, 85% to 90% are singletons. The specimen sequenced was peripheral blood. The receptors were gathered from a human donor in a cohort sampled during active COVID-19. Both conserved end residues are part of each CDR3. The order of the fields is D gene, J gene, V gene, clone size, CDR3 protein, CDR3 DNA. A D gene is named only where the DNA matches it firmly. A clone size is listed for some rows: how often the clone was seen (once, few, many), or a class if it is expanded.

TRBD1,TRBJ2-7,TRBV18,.,CASSPTGFKHEQYF,TGTGCCAGCTCACCGACAGGGTTTAAGCACGAGCAGTACTTC
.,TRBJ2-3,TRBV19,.,CASSIADTDTQYF,TGTGCCAGTAGTATAGCAGACACAGATACGCAGTATTTT
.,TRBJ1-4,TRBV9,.,CASSPPLGGDNEKLFF,TGTGCCAGCAGCCCACCCCTGGGGGGTGACAATGAAAAACTGTTTTTT
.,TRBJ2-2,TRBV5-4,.,CASSLEQGRTGELFF,TGTGCCAGCAGCTTGGAGCAGGGTAGAACCGGGGAGCTGTTTTTT
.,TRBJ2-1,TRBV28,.,CASSFLGGSYNEQFF,TGTGCCAGCAGTTTCCTCGGGGGCTCCTACAATGAGCAGTTCTTC
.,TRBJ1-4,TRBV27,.,CASSLSWGLGEKLFF,TGTGCCAGCAGTTTATCATGGGGCCTGGGGGAAAAACTGTTTTTT
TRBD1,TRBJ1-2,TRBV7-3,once,CASSTGGKRQGANGYTF,TGTGCCAGCAGCACCGGTGGTAAGAGACAGGGGGCCAATGGCTACACCTTC
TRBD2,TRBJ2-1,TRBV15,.,CATSSELAGGEQFF,TGTGCCACCAGCAGTGAACTAGCGGGAGGAGAGCAGTTCTTC
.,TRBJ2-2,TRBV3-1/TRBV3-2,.,CASSRVTGTNTGELFF,TGTGCCAGCAGCCGAGTAACGGGTACGAACACCGGGGAGCTGTTTTTT
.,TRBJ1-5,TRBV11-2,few,CASSGGGGNQPQHF,TGTGCCAGCAGCGGGGGGGGCGGCAATCAGCCCCAGCATTTT
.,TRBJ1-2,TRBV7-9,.,CASSLGRKDGGSNYGYTF,TGTGCCAGCAGCTTAGGCCGGAAGGATGGGGGGTCTAACTATGGCTACACCTTC
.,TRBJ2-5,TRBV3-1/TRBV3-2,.,CASSQNAAMKETQYF,TGTGCCAGCAGCCAAAACGCGGCTATGAAAGAGACCCAGTACTTC
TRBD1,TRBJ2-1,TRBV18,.,CASSSGQGEYNEQFF,TGTGCCAGCTCATCGGGACAGGGTGAATACAATGAGCAGTTCTTC
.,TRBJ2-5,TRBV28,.,CASRSGPETQYF,TGTGCCAGCAGATCAGGGCCAGAGACCCAGTACTTC
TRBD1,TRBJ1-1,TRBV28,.,CASSLLGTVNTEAFF,TGTGCCAGCAGTTTATTAGGGACAGTGAACACTGAAGCTTTCTTT
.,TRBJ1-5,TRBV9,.,CASSPTLNREPQHF,TGTGCCAGCAGCCCGACTCTAAACAGGGAGCCCCAGCATTTT
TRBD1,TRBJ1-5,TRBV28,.,CASSPYGQGGNQPQHF,TGTGCCAGCAGTCCATATGGACAGGGTGGCAATCAGCCCCAGCATTTT
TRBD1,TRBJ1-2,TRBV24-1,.,CATSGTGEGGYTF,TGTGCCACCAGTGGGACAGGGGAAGGTGGCTACACCTTC
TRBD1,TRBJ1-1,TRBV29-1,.,CSVRTTGEDTEAFF,TGCAGCGTTCGTACGACAGGGGAAGACACTGAAGCTTTCTTT
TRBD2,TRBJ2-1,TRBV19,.,CASSTGGTYNEQFF,TGTGCCAGTAGTACGGGGGGGACCTACAATGAGCAGTTCTTC
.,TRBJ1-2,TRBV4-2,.,CASSQERGANYGYTF,TGTGCCAGCAGCCAAGAGCGCGGAGCTAACTATGGCTACACCTTC
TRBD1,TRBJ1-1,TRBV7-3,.,CASSLTGTDTEAFF,TGTGCCAGCAGCTTAACCGGGACAGACACTGAAGCTTTCTTT
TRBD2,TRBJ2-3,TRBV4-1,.,CASSPETGGPADTQYF,TGCGCCAGCAGTCCGGAGACGGGAGGGCCGGCAGATACGCAGTATTTT
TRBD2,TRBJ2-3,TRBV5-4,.,CASSLETGGSSTDTQYF,TGTGCCAGCAGCTTAGAAACGGGAGGGTCTAGCACAGATACGCAGTATTTT
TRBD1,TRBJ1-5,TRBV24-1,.,CATSDSGQGNQPQHF,TGTGCCACCAGTGATTCCGGACAGGGCAATCAGCCCCAGCATTTT
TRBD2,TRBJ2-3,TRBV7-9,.,CASSGTSVGTQYF,TGTGCCAGCAGCGGGACTAGCGTTGGTACGCAGTATTTT
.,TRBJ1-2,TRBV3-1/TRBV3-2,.,CASSQDRGTNYGYTF,TGTGCCAGCAGCCAAGACCGGGGGACGAACTATGGCTACACCTTC
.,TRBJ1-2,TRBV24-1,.,CATSDLGGNYGYTF,TGTGCCACCAGTGATTTGGGAGGCAACTATGGCTACACCTTC
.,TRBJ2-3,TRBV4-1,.,CASSLTGLNTDTQYF,TGCGCCAGCAGCCTCACGGGACTCAACACAGATACGCAGTATTTT
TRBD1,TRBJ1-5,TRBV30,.,CAWSSDRDQPQHF,TGTGCCTGGAGCTCGGACAGGGACCAGCCCCAGCATTTT
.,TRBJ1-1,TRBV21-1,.,CASSLGTGKGGMNTEAFF,TGTGCCAGCAGCTTAGGGACAGGGAAAGGGGGGATGAACACTGAAGCTTTCTTT